These 22 T cell receptor beta chains came from one sample sequenced in a study of control samples from healthy donors and cancer patients. Generated by immunoSEQ multiplex PCR, the TCRdb table keeps only in-frame clones and is missing some. The sample comprises roughly 98,000 clones, approximately 95% of which are singletons, and over 8% rests with the top ten. The sample taken for sequencing was blood. The receptors derive from a man between 18 and 35 years old in good health.

The chain links TRBV2 to TRBJ2-3; 7 bases are a match to TRBD2. Looked up from germline, CDR1 is SNHLY and CDR2 is FYNNEI. This CDR3 is built from 18 residues. With 2 bases clipped from V and 2 bases from J, the junction kept 13 bases outside the gene matches. Here the CDR3 DNA reads TGTGCCAGCAGTGAACTCCGAGGGTCTAGCGGTATCACAGATACGCAGTATTTT. This sequence encodes CASSELRGSSGITDTQYF.

Here the CDR3 DNA reads TGCGCCAGCAGCCAAGTGGGGGGTGGGGAGACCCAGTACTTC. Residues: CASSQVGGGETQYF. The genes are TRBV4-1 and TRBJ2-5; possibly TRBD2 for D (6 bases). V lost 1 base and J 5 bases, leaving 11 bases between the germline ends. The CDR3 has 14 residues. The V gene's germline CDR1 is MGHRA and CDR2 YSYEKL.

The DNA of the CDR3 is TGCGCCAGCAGCTTGCGAGGGGGTATCTACGAGCAGTACTTC. Translating it yields CASSLRGGIYEQYF. The chain joins TRBV5-1 to TRBJ2-7; TRBD1 might be the D (6 bases). There are 14 residues in the CDR3. Looked up from germline, CDR1 is SGHRS and CDR2 is YFSETQ. Deletions cut 1 base from V and 3 bases from J, with 11 bases between.

The chain has TRBV15 and TRBJ2-7; either TRBD1 or TRBD2 may fit D (5 bases each). The germline V gene has CDR1 LNHNV and CDR2 YYDKDF (reference sequence). The CDR3 spans 15 residues. The germline V and J ends were trimmed by 3 bases and 4 bases, with 16 bases remaining between them. The CDR3 loop reads CATSSGTRTPYEQYF. DNA for the CDR3: TGTGCCACCAGCAGCGGGACCCGGACCCCTTACGAGCAGTACTTC.

This rearrangement joins TRBV27 to TRBJ2-1; D may match TRBD1 or TRBD2 (5 bases each). The V end was cut by 6 bases, the J end by 6 bases, with 12 bases between. The length of the CDR3 is 13 residues. The V gene's germline CDR1 is MNHEY and CDR2 SMNVEV (reference sequence). This CDR3 is CASRARGSNEQFF. The CDR3 coding sequence is TGTGCCAGCAGAGCGAGGGGTAGCAATGAGCAGTTCTTC.

This chain links TRBV4-1 with TRBJ1-2; TRBD1 might be the D (6 bases). Germline CDR1 and CDR2: MGHRA and YSYEKL. The V end lost 4 bases, the J end lost 6 bases, and 9 bases lay between the germline ends. The length of the CDR3 is 12 residues. The CDR3 loop is CASSLGGDGYTF. The DNA for the CDR3 is TGCGCCAGCAGCCTCGGGGGCGATGGCTACACCTTC.

The chain joins TRBV5-1 to TRBJ2-7, with TRBD1 identical over 7 bases. Losses at the gene ends were 6 bases for V and 3 bases for J; bases not matched to a gene: 9. This CDR3 has 14 residues. Germline V lookup: CDR1 SGHRS, CDR2 YFSETQ. The CDR3: CASNPSGQIYEQYF. The CDR3 DNA is TGCGCCAGCAACCCGTCGGGACAGATCTACGAGCAGTACTTC.

The chain recombines TRBV24-1 with TRBJ1-5; D is possibly TRBD1 (5 bases). Between the trimmed V and J ends, which lost 2 bases and 4 bases, there was a span of 11 bases. CDR1 and CDR2 from the germline V gene are KGHDR and SFDVKD. This CDR3 is 15 amino acids long. As DNA, the CDR3 is TGTGCCACCAGTGATTCAAGCCAGGGAAATCAGCCCCAGCATTTT. Residues: CATSDSSQGNQPQHF.

This clone was recorded a few times. V gene TRBV14 combines with J gene TRBJ1-1; D is perhaps TRBD1 (6 bases). Trimming stripped 4 bases from V and 7 bases from J, with 13 bases between. The CDR3 has 13 residues. Germline V CDR1 and CDR2: SGHDN, FVKESK. CDR3 DNA sequence: TGTGCCAGCAGCCCCGTCGGGGGCGGTGAAGCTTTCTTT. Translating gives CASSPVGGGEAFF.

This sequence joins TRBV5-1 and TRBJ2-7, with 7 bases aligning to TRBD1. CDR1 SGHRS and CDR2 YFSETQ come from the germline V gene. The CDR3 contains 15 residues. The V and J ends lost 4 bases and 6 bases, in that order; junction bases with no gene match: 13. The CDR3 spells CASSEGARGSVEQYF. CDR3 sequence (DNA): TGCGCCAGCAGCGAGGGGGCCCGGGGATCGGTCGAGCAGTACTTC.

The gene calls are TRBV6-1 and TRBJ1-5; TRBD1 might be the D (5 bases). V lost 3 bases, J lost 7 bases, and 10 bases lay in between. Germline V gene sequence: CDR1 MNHNS, CDR2 SASEGT. The CDR3 extends over 13 amino acids. The CDR3 DNA is TGTGCCAGCAGTGACAGGGCTGGGCAGCCCCAGCATTTT. Its protein product is CASSDRAGQPQHF.

The chain is built from TRBV7-9 and TRBJ2-1; 8 bases fit TRBD2. The germline gives CDR1 SEHNR, CDR2 FQNEAQ (reference sequence). CDR3 length equals 16 residues. V lost 7 bases and J lost 4; bases outside the gene matches: 12. The CDR3, as DNA: TGTGCCAGCACCCCCCAGGGGCTAGCGGGTTACAATGAGCAGTTCTTC. This gives the protein CASTPQGLAGYNEQFF.

The chain links TRBV3-1 (or the pseudogene TRBV3-2) to TRBJ1-1, with TRBD1 matching over 7 bases. The CDR3 totals 17 residues. The trim removed 1 base at V and 11 bases at J, leaving 19 bases unmatched. Germline V gene sequence: CDR1 LGHDT, CDR2 YNNKEL (reference sequence). As DNA, the CDR3 is TGTGCCAGCAGCCAAGGGCTCACCTCGGGACAGCGGCCTATGGCTTTCTTT. Translating it yields CASSQGLTSGQRPMAFF.

About this clone itself: Distinct nucleotide sequences in the sample also encode this CDR3. The gene calls are TRBV2 and TRBJ1-1, with 7 bases aligning to TRBD1. Germline lookup yields CDR1 SNHLY and CDR2 FYNNEI. The V segment lost 4 bases and the J segment 2 bases; nucleotides outside the gene matches: 4. This CDR3 spans 14 amino acids. Here the CDR3 reads CASSVQGTNTEAFF. For the CDR3, the DNA is TGTGCCAGCAGTGTACAGGGGACAAACACTGAAGCTTTCTTT.

The rearrangement uses TRBV5-4 and TRBJ1-4, with a possible D match to TRBD1 (5 bases). Germline values: CDR1 SGHNT, CDR2 YYREEE (reference sequence). The CDR3 loop spans 15 amino acids. Trimming left V 0 bases short and J 5 bases short, with 11 bases between. The CDR3 protein is CASSLEKGLNEKLFF. The DNA of the CDR3 is TGTGCCAGCAGCTTGGAGAAGGGGTTGAATGAAAAACTGTTTTTT.

The chain is built from TRBV6-4 and TRBJ2-1, with TRBD1 as a possible D gene (5 bases). Looked up from germline, CDR1 is MRHNA and CDR2 is SNTAGT. The CDR3 extends over 15 amino acids. Trimming left V 4 bases short and J 0 bases short, with 10 bases between. DNA for the CDR3: TGTGCCAGCAGTGCGCGACAGAACTCCTACAATGAGCAGTTCTTC. This gives the protein CASSARQNSYNEQFF.

This sequence joins TRBV3-1 (or the pseudogene TRBV3-2) and TRBJ2-3; 16 bases line up with TRBD2. Germline V gene lookup returns CDR1 LGHDT and CDR2 YNNKEL (reference sequence). The V gene end was trimmed by 0 bases and the J gene end by 3 bases; junction bases not matched to a gene: 6. The CDR3 contains 19 residues. The CDR3: CASSQDFPGLAGGTDTQYF. The CDR3 bases are TGTGCCAGCAGCCAAGACTTTCCGGGACTAGCGGGGGGGACAGATACGCAGTATTTT.

This chain uses TRBV27 with TRBJ1-1; D is uncertain. Germline V lookup: CDR1 MNHEY, CDR2 SMNVEV (reference sequence). V lost 8 bases and J lost 1, with 5 bases in between. CDR3 size: 11 residues. CDR3 sequence (DNA): TGTGCCAGCCTTGGGAACACTGAAGCTTTCTTT. As protein: CASLGNTEAFF.

The genes are TRBV5-4 and TRBJ1-1, with D possibly matching TRBD1 (6 bases). Trimming cost V 1 base and J 7 bases, with 14 bases left between them. The germline gives CDR1 SGHNT, CDR2 YYREEE (reference sequence). The CDR3 is 14 amino acids. DNA of the CDR3: TGTGCCAGCAGCTTGATGCCGGGGGCCGGTGAAGCTTTCTTT. It encodes CASSLMPGAGEAFF.

The genes are TRBV6-2 or TRBV6-3 and TRBJ1-4; no firm D call. CDR3 size: 16 residues. Germline V gene data show CDR1 as MNHEY and CDR2 as SVGEGT. The V end was cut by 0 bases, the J end by 11 bases, with 19 bases between. The CDR3 bases are TGTGCCAGCAGTTACTCGACTACCGGGCCGACGGGGAAACTGTTTTTT. It specifies CASSYSTTGPTGKLFF.

The chain has TRBV4-1 and TRBJ2-1, with D tentatively TRBD1 (5 bases). The CDR3 runs to 18 residues. The V end lost 2 bases, the J end lost 0 bases, and 17 bases lay between the germline ends. Germline V gene sequence: CDR1 MGHRA, CDR2 YSYEKL. DNA for the CDR3: TGCGCCAGCAGCCAAATCGATATGGGGCTGAGCTCCTACAATGAGCAGTTCTTC. Translated: CASSQIDMGLSSYNEQFF.

The chain recombines TRBV4-3 with TRBJ1-6; possibly TRBD1 for D (5 bases). Germline V gene sequence: CDR1 LGHNA, CDR2 YSLEER. This CDR3 has 15 amino acids. V was trimmed by 5 bases and J by 7 bases, leaving 15 bases between them. The CDR3 DNA sequence: TGCGCCAGCAGCTTAACACAGGAGGAGAATTCACCCCTCCACTTT. It specifies CASSLTQEENSPLHF.